Described below is a single TCR beta chain sequence and its context. Libraries were prepared by immunoSEQ multiplex PCR; TCRdb keeps only in-frame clonotypes and omits some of them. The table has 50,000 or so clones, about 89% seen once; the top ten hold almost 0.5%. These data originate in a study of T cell changes during pregnancy in multiple sclerosis. The CDR3 contains 15 residues. Germline assignment: CDR1 LGHNA and CDR2 YNFKEQ. The germline V and J ends were trimmed by 2 bases and 2 bases, with 13 bases remaining between them. The V and J genes are TRBV4-2 and TRBJ2-7; perhaps TRBD1 as D (6 bases). This receptor was identified in a female donor in good health, enrolled as a control in a pregnancy study. Sequencing was performed on CD4+ T cells from peripheral blood mononuclear cells, taken after pregnancy. The CDR3: CASSQLLQGAYEQYF. For the CDR3, the DNA is TGTGCCAGCAGCCAACTGTTACAGGGAGCCTACGAGCAGTACTTC.